This is a list of T cell receptor beta chains from one sample in a study of blood T cells in healthy people across ages. TCRdb re-analysed the 5' RACE reads in MiXCR, keeping a single row per CDR3 protein. The table shows hundreds of thousands of distinct CDR3 sequences, with roughly 50% occurring only once. Sequencing input: blood. These receptors all stem from a man aged 25-45 years in good health. Each CDR3 is given with its conserved first and last residue. The D gene is left open where the match is weak. The size entry is marked missing in some rows and otherwise reads once, few, many or a size class.

>.|TRBV20-1|.|TRBJ2-1
TGCAGTGCTAGAGGGGATAGTGAGCAGTTCTTC
CSARGDSEQFF
>.|TRBV27|TRBD1|TRBJ2-3
TGTGCCAGCAGTTCGGGACAGGGGCCCACAGATACGCAGTATTTT
CASSSGQGPTDTQYF
>.|TRBV6-1|TRBD1|TRBJ2-1
TGTGCCAGCAGTGAAACAGGGGACTCCTACAATGAGCAGTTCTTC
CASSETGDSYNEQFF
>.|TRBV6-5|.|TRBJ2-3
TGTGCCAGCGTTCCAGACCCGGGACTTTCTAGCACAGATACGCAGTATTTT
CASVPDPGLSSTDTQYF
>.|TRBV7-2|.|TRBJ1-6
TGTGCCAGCAGCTTAGGGCCTCTGAGGAATAATTCACCCCTCCACTTT
CASSLGPLRNNSPLHF
>once|TRBV28|.|TRBJ2-1
TGTGCCAGCATGGTCAGCGGAGGAAGCTCCTACAATGAGCAGTTCTTC
CASMVSGGSSYNEQFF
>.|TRBV7-2|.|TRBJ1-2
TGTGCCAGCCTGAGACCGTGGACAGAAAGCTCTTATGGCTACACCTTC
CASLRPWTESSYGYTF
>few|TRBV5-4|.|TRBJ2-1
TGTGCCAGCAGCTTGGGGGCGGGGCCCTACAATGAGCAGTTCTTC
CASSLGAGPYNEQFF
>.|TRBV25-1|TRBD1|TRBJ1-2
TGTGCCAGCGCCCCCGGGACAGGGTTATTCAGCTACACCTTC
CASAPGTGLFSYTF
>.|TRBV20-1|.|TRBJ2-7
TGCAGTGCTAGGTGGGGCGACTACGAGCAGTACTTC
CSARWGDYEQYF
>few|TRBV7-7|TRBD2|TRBJ2-1
TGTGCCAGCAGTCCTCAAACTAGCGGGGGTTTAAATGAGCAGTTCTTC
CASSPQTSGGLNEQFF
>.|TRBV15|TRBD1|TRBJ2-1
TGTGCCACCAGCAGAGATTGGGGACAGGGTCGAAATGAGCAGTTCTTC
CATSRDWGQGRNEQFF
>.|TRBV7-2|.|TRBJ2-7
TGTGCCAGCAGCTCCGAGGGAATAGTTCGAGGCTACGAGCAGTACTTC
CASSSEGIVRGYEQYF
>.|TRBV10-3|.|TRBJ2-1
TGTGCCATCACCTACAAGACTAGGTCACGAGGCAATGAGCAGTTCTTC
CAITYKTRSRGNEQFF
>.|TRBV2|.|TRBJ2-5
TGTGCCAGCCACCGGGACCACTCCTCGGAGACCCAGTACTTC
CASHRDHSSETQYF
>.|TRBV7-6|TRBD1|TRBJ1-5
TGTGCCAGCAGCTTACAGACAGGGGGCAATCAGCCCCAGCATTTT
CASSLQTGGNQPQHF
>.|TRBV10-3|TRBD2|TRBJ2-5
TGTGCCATCTGGCGGGGGGCTTACCAAGAGACCCAGTACTTC
CAIWRGAYQETQYF
>few|TRBV6-5|.|TRBJ2-5
TGTGCCAGCAGAAGGTCCCTTACCGGGGCCCAGTACTTC
CASRRSLTGAQYF
>.|TRBV9|.|TRBJ1-2
TGTGCCAGCAGCCCTGGGGGGAGGTATGGCTACACCTTC
CASSPGGRYGYTF
>few|TRBV29-1|TRBD1|TRBJ2-3
TGCAGCGGGGCAGACAGGGACCCAGATACGCAGTATTTT
CSGADRDPDTQYF
>few|TRBV9|.|TRBJ1-1
TGTGCCAGCAGACACCCGGCTCCGGAAGCTTTCTTT
CASRHPAPEAFF
>.|TRBV6-5|.|TRBJ2-1
TGTGCCAGCAGTTTGACTAGGGCTAGCTCCTACAATGAGCAGTTCTTC
CASSLTRASSYNEQFF
>few|TRBV15|TRBD1|TRBJ2-7
TGTGCCACCAGCCATGGGACAGGGCTTTGGGAGCAGTACTTC
CATSHGTGLWEQYF